The rows below give T cell receptor beta chains drawn from one sample of a study of blood T cell repertoires in COVID-19. Method: immunoSEQ multiplex PCR; TCRdb's copy keeps in-frame clones and lacks some. This repertoire shows 60,000 to 70,000 clones, 80% to 90% found once; its top ten account for around 1.4%. Sequenced: peripheral blood. The receptors derive from a woman aged 55-70 years with acute or convalescent COVID-19. CDR3s include the opening cysteine and the closing phenylalanine or tryptophan. A D gene is named only where the DNA matches it firmly. Size is omitted from some rows. Given values are once, few, many or a class for expanded clones.

D gene: NA
V gene: TRBV5-1
clone size: NA
J gene: TRBJ1-1
CDR3 protein: CASSLVAENTEAFF
CDR3 DNA: TGCGCCAGCAGCTTGGTGGCAGAGAACACTGAAGCTTTCTTT

D gene: TRBD2
V gene: TRBV7-8
clone size: NA
J gene: TRBJ2-1
CDR3 protein: CASSRHPASSGSSYNEQFF
CDR3 DNA: TGTGCCAGCAGCCGTCATCCCGCATCTAGCGGGAGTTCCTACAATGAGCAGTTCTTC

D gene: TRBD1
V gene: TRBV18
clone size: NA
J gene: TRBJ2-4
CDR3 protein: CASSRRTGALAKNIQYF
CDR3 DNA: TGTGCCAGCTCACGAAGGACAGGGGCGTTAGCCAAAAACATTCAGTACTTC

D gene: NA
V gene: TRBV21-1
clone size: NA
J gene: TRBJ1-6
CDR3 protein: CASSIPPGQGNSPLHF
CDR3 DNA: TGTGCCAGCAGCATTCCCCCGGGACAGGGAAATTCACCCCTCCACTTT

D gene: NA
V gene: TRBV7-9
clone size: NA
J gene: TRBJ2-3
CDR3 protein: CASSLGGANTDTQYF
CDR3 DNA: TGTGCCAGCAGCTTAGGCGGGGCTAACACAGATACGCAGTATTTT

D gene: NA
V gene: TRBV10-2
clone size: NA
J gene: TRBJ2-1
CDR3 protein: CASSFSGAINEQFF
CDR3 DNA: TGCGCCAGCAGTTTTAGCGGAGCAATCAATGAGCAGTTCTTC

D gene: NA
V gene: TRBV5-1
clone size: NA
J gene: TRBJ1-5
CDR3 protein: CASSPGGGVGQPQHF
CDR3 DNA: TGCGCCAGCAGCCCGGGAGGGGGGGTAGGCCAGCCCCAGCATTTT

D gene: NA
V gene: TRBV19
clone size: NA
J gene: TRBJ1-1
CDR3 protein: CASSGAGVGTEAFF
CDR3 DNA: TGTGCCAGTAGTGGAGCAGGGGTAGGCACTGAAGCTTTCTTT

D gene: TRBD1
V gene: TRBV27
clone size: once
J gene: TRBJ1-1
CDR3 protein: CASSLLNPGGWTEAFF
CDR3 DNA: TGTGCCAGCAGTTTATTGAACCCAGGGGGATGGACTGAAGCTTTCTTT

D gene: NA
V gene: TRBV11-2
clone size: NA
J gene: TRBJ2-7
CDR3 protein: CASSSYGQSSSYEQYF
CDR3 DNA: TGTGCCAGCAGCTCCTACGGACAGTCGAGCTCCTACGAGCAGTACTTC

D gene: TRBD2
V gene: TRBV6-4
clone size: once
J gene: TRBJ2-3
CDR3 protein: CASKSAGGSNTQYF
CDR3 DNA: TGTGCCAGCAAATCCGCGGGGGGCTCAAATACGCAGTATTTT

D gene: NA
V gene: TRBV6-5
clone size: NA
J gene: TRBJ1-3
CDR3 protein: CASSYSDSHSGNTIYF
CDR3 DNA: TGTGCCAGCAGTTACTCGGACAGCCATTCTGGAAACACCATATATTTT

D gene: TRBD1
V gene: TRBV11-2
clone size: NA
J gene: TRBJ1-2
CDR3 protein: CASSLDAGTGPYGYTF
CDR3 DNA: TGTGCCAGCAGCTTAGATGCCGGGACAGGGCCCTATGGCTACACCTTC

D gene: NA
V gene: TRBV4-1
clone size: NA
J gene: TRBJ1-1
CDR3 protein: CASSQEQGVNTEAFF
CDR3 DNA: TGCGCCAGCAGCCAGGAACAGGGTGTGAACACTGAAGCTTTCTTT

D gene: NA
V gene: TRBV6-5
clone size: NA
J gene: TRBJ1-2
CDR3 protein: CASSYSITGTPGGYTF
CDR3 DNA: TGTGCCAGCAGTTACTCGATTACCGGGACTCCCGGTGGCTACACCTTC

D gene: TRBD1
V gene: TRBV29-1
clone size: NA
J gene: TRBJ2-7
CDR3 protein: CSVTGQVSYEQYF
CDR3 DNA: TGCAGCGTGACGGGACAGGTCTCCTACGAGCAGTACTTC

D gene: TRBD2
V gene: TRBV5-4
clone size: NA
J gene: TRBJ2-2
CDR3 protein: CAGTRRGTGELFF
CDR3 DNA: TGTGCCGGGACTAGGCGGGGGACCGGGGAGCTGTTTTTT

D gene: NA
V gene: TRBV5-1
clone size: NA
J gene: TRBJ2-3
CDR3 protein: CASSSTSQGDTQYF
CDR3 DNA: TGCGCCAGCAGCTCTACATCTCAGGGTGATACGCAGTATTTT

D gene: NA
V gene: TRBV6-6
clone size: NA
J gene: TRBJ1-3
CDR3 protein: CASSQNRAVEQTHPGNTIYF
CDR3 DNA: TGTGCCAGCAGTCAAAACAGGGCGGTTGAACAGACTCACCCTGGAAACACCATATATTTT

D gene: NA
V gene: TRBV28
clone size: NA
J gene: TRBJ1-2
CDR3 protein: CASSFGAYGYTF
CDR3 DNA: TGTGCCAGCAGTTTTGGGGCCTATGGCTACACCTTC

D gene: TRBD2
V gene: TRBV6-5
clone size: NA
J gene: TRBJ2-7
CDR3 protein: CASSWRAGGQTYEQYF
CDR3 DNA: TGTGCCAGCAGTTGGAGAGCGGGGGGGCAAACCTACGAGCAGTACTTC

D gene: TRBD2
V gene: TRBV10-3
clone size: NA
J gene: TRBJ2-3
CDR3 protein: CAIRDSGGVTDTQYF
CDR3 DNA: TGTGCCATCAGGGATAGCGGGGGGGTCACAGATACGCAGTATTTT

D gene: TRBD2
V gene: TRBV6-2/TRBV6-3
clone size: NA
J gene: TRBJ2-7
CDR3 protein: CASSPKREGLYEQYF
CDR3 DNA: TGTGCCAGCAGCCCTAAGCGGGAGGGCCTGTACGAGCAGTACTTC

D gene: NA
V gene: TRBV27
clone size: NA
J gene: TRBJ1-3
CDR3 protein: CASSLSTASGNTIYF
CDR3 DNA: TGTGCCAGCAGTTTATCGACAGCCTCTGGAAACACCATATATTTT

D gene: NA
V gene: TRBV2
clone size: NA
J gene: TRBJ1-5
CDR3 protein: CATSQGENQPQHF
CDR3 DNA: TGTGCCACAAGTCAGGGCGAAAATCAGCCCCAGCATTTT